This T cell receptor beta chain was captured in a study of blood T cell repertoires in COVID-19. Study-level background: Sources were T cells, B-cell-depleted T cells, or PBMCs; the material itself was cDNA or gDNA.

As originally analysed: Estimated nucleated cell counts came from reference gene primer amplification. The table came from immunoSEQ multiplex PCR; TCRdb's copy has only in-frame clones and leaves some out. The V and J calls and clone size are taken from that table; D and trimming were inferred from the DNA. The repertoire consists of over 150,000 clones, with approximately 86% occurring once and the leading ten covering over 0.55%. Those enrolled in Seattle joined during active infection and were followed longitudinally afterward. The clonotype originates from a man aged 55 to 70 with COVID-19, enrolled during active disease. The sequenced material came from peripheral blood.

For the CDR3, the DNA is TGTGCCAGCTCACCGAGACAGGATGGCTACACCTTC. Translation: CASSPRQDGYTF. The rearrangement links TRBV18 to TRBJ1-2, with D tentatively TRBD1 (6 bases). Trimming pared 3 bases from V and 6 bases from J, leaving 8 bases between. This CDR3 spans 12 amino acids. CDR1 KGHSH and CDR2 LQKENI come from the germline V gene.